The 28 T cell receptor beta chains listed next were all sequenced from one sample in a study of T cell responses to AZD1222 COVID-19 vaccine. Produced via immunoSEQ multiplex PCR; TCRdb's table is partial and in-frame only. The data contain around 77,000 clones, roughly 84% of them singletons. This specimen consisted of peripheral blood, obtained on day 0 of AZD1222 vaccination. Receptors originate from an adult in good health.

V is TRBV21-1 and J is TRBJ1-5; the D call of TRBD1 is as the table states it, not checked on the DNA. TRBV21-1 is a pseudogene segment. CDR3 size: 18 residues. CDR3 sequence (DNA): TGTGCCAGCAGCCTACCTGTATCCCGGGACAGCCGCAATCAGCCCCAGCATTTT. Its protein product is CASSLPVSRDSRNQPQHF.

CDR3 coding DNA: TGTGCCAGTACCTGGGGGTTGGAAACTGAAGCTTTCTTT. Its translation is CASTWGLETEAFF. The rearrangement joins TRBV19 to TRBJ1-1; tentative D call: TRBD1 (5 bases). V was cut by 7 bases and J by 5 bases, with 14 bases left in between. This CDR3 region has 13 residues. Germline V gives CDR1 LNHDA, CDR2 SQIVND (reference sequence).

In this sample, this clone turned up a few times. V usage is TRBV11-2 and J usage is TRBJ2-7; TRBD2 is a possible D gene (5 bases). The germline gives CDR1 SGHAT, CDR2 FQNNGV. Trimming stripped 0 bases from V and 7 bases from J, with 10 bases between. This CDR3 comprises 13 residues. CDR3 in amino acids: CASSLDRDREQYF. The CDR3 DNA follows: TGTGCCAGCAGCTTAGACCGGGATCGGGAGCAGTACTTC.

This clone was detected once. The V call is TRBV29-1, the J call TRBJ1-2, with D uncertain. Germline lookup yields CDR1 SQVTM and CDR2 ANQGSEA. CDR3 length equals 12 residues. The V end lost 5 bases, the J end lost 4 bases, and 11 bases lay between the germline ends. The CDR3 DNA sequence: TGCAGCGTTTCGTTACAGCCCTATGGCTACACCTTC. It specifies CSVSLQPYGYTF.

This chain links TRBV6-5 with TRBJ1-5, with D perhaps matching TRBD1 (5 bases). Trimming cost V 7 bases and J 8 bases, with 15 bases left between them. Germline loops: CDR1 MNHEY, CDR2 SVGAGI. This CDR3 has 13 amino acids. In DNA, the CDR3 is TGTGCCAGCACCCGGGGGTCCCAGAAGCCCCAGCATTTT. Its protein product is CASTRGSQKPQHF.

Only a few counts were recorded for this clone. The chain uses TRBV11-2 and TRBJ2-7, with 8 bases lining up with TRBD2. The J segment lost 3 bases and the V segment lost 1 base, leaving 2 bases of the junction unmatched. Per the germline V gene, CDR1 is SGHAT and CDR2 is FQNNGV. The CDR3 extends over 14 amino acids. CDR3 coding DNA: TGTGCCAGCAGCTTAGGGGGGACTAGCTACGAGCAGTACTTC. It is translated as CASSLGGTSYEQYF.

The V call is TRBV9, the J call TRBJ1-1; 8 nucleotides match TRBD1. CDR3 length: 14 amino acids. Germline CDR1 and CDR2: SGDLS and YYNGEE. Losses at the gene ends were 4 bases for V and 4 bases for J; bases not matched to a gene: 6. The CDR3 DNA is TGTGCCAGCAGCTCCGACAGGGGTGGCACTGAAGCTTTCTTT. It translates to CASSSDRGGTEAFF.

This chain links TRBV28 with TRBJ1-6, with D perhaps TRBD1 (6 bases). CDR1 and CDR2 (germline): MDHEN, SYDVKM. The V end lost 3 bases, the J end lost 7 bases, and 10 bases lay between the germline ends. The CDR3 runs to 14 residues. The CDR3 loop is CASSFRGPNSPLHF. As DNA, the CDR3 is TGTGCCAGCAGTTTTCGGGGGCCGAATTCACCCCTCCACTTT.

The rearrangement links TRBV6-4 to TRBJ1-2; no clear D gene. This CDR3 has 12 residues. The germline gives CDR1 MRHNA, CDR2 SNTAGT. Trimming cost V 0 bases and J 6 bases, with 5 bases left between them. The CDR3 DNA reads as TGTGCCAGCAGTGACTCAGCAGATGGCTACACCTTC. It specifies CASSDSADGYTF.

The chain is built from TRBV11-2 and TRBJ1-6; TRBD1 aligns across 8 bases. From germline, CDR1 is SGHAT and CDR2 FQNNGV. J lost 8 bases, V lost 4 bases, and 4 bases had no gene match. This CDR3 spans 14 amino acids. CDR3 DNA: TGTGCCAGCAGCTCGCAGGGGGCGGATTCACCCCTCCACTTT. Protein product: CASSSQGADSPLHF.

The rearrangement uses TRBV7-2 and TRBJ2-3; 11 nucleotides match TRBD2. Germline V lookup: CDR1 SGHTA, CDR2 FQGNSA. The CDR3 totals 19 residues. J gave up 0 bases and V 1 base, and 9 bases lay outside the gene matches. The CDR3 loop reads CASSLDPSGGLSSTDTQYF. CDR3 nucleotide sequence: TGTGCCAGCAGCTTAGATCCTAGCGGGGGGTTGAGTAGCACAGATACGCAGTATTTT.

This clone was observed a few times. The chain uses TRBV30 and TRBJ1-4; D uncertain. Trimming took 4 bases from V and 8 from J, leaving 17 bases between them. Germline V CDR1 and CDR2: GTSNPN, SVGIG (reference sequence). The CDR3 runs 14 residues. The CDR3 DNA reads as TGTGCCTGGAATAAAGCATCGATGGAGGAAAAACTGTTTTTT. This codes for CAWNKASMEEKLFF. The full variable domain, with the rest looked up from reference TRBV30 and TRBJ1-4, is SQTIHQWPATLVQPVGSPLSLECTVEGTSNPNLYWYRQAAGRGLQLLFYSVGIGQISSEVPQNLSASRPQDRQFILSSKKLLLSDSGFYLCAWNKASMEEKLFFGSGTQLSVL.

About this clone itself: This sample includes further DNA sequences coding for the same CDR3. The V call is TRBV30, the J call TRBJ1-2; D is unclear. V was shortened by 1 base and J by 1 base, with 4 bases between the two germline ends. The CDR3 loop spans 12 amino acids. In germline, CDR1 is GTSNPN, CDR2 SVGIG (reference sequence). The CDR3 DNA reads as TGTGCCTGGAGTGGCGGTAACTATGGCTACACCTTC. Encoded protein: CAWSGGNYGYTF.

The CDR3 DNA is TGTGCCAGCAATGAGGGGGAGGTCGGCTACACCTTC. It specifies CASNEGEVGYTF. V is TRBV7-8 and J is TRBJ1-2, with D possibly being TRBD1 (6 bases). The germline CDR1 and CDR2 sequences are SGHVS and FQNEAQ. The CDR3 runs to 12 residues. Deletions cut 7 bases from V and 8 bases from J, with 14 bases between.

This clone was counted a single time. V usage is TRBV5-1 and J usage is TRBJ1-1, with a possible D match to TRBD1 (5 bases). In germline, CDR1 is SGHRS, CDR2 YFSETQ. Trimming left V 4 bases short and J 1 base short, with 11 bases between. The CDR3 is 14 residues long. CDR3 sequence reads: CASSASQGNTEAFF. The DNA for the CDR3 is TGCGCCAGCAGCGCCTCTCAGGGGAACACTGAAGCTTTCTTT.

The V gene is TRBV7-2, the J gene TRBJ2-1, with TRBD1 matching 7 bases. CDR3 length equals 16 residues. CDR1 and CDR2 (germline): SGHTA, FQGNSA. V lost 5 bases to trimming and J lost 4 bases; unmatched junction nucleotides: 11. CDR3 amino acids: CASSITTGQLYNEQFF. Here the CDR3 DNA reads TGTGCCAGCAGCATCACCACGGGACAGCTATACAATGAGCAGTTCTTC. The entire variable domain, with the rest obtained from reference TRBV7-2 and TRBJ2-1, is as follows: GAGVSQSPSNKVTEKGKDVELRCDPISGHTALYWYRQSLGQGLEFLIYFQGNSAPDKSGLPSDRFSAERTGGSVSTLTIQRTQQEDSAVYLCASSITTGQLYNEQFFGPGTRLTVL.

This clone was seen only a few times. The V call is TRBV5-1, the J call TRBJ2-2; 8 bases align to TRBD2. The length of the CDR3 is 15 residues. Losses at the gene ends were 2 bases for V and 2 bases for J; bases not matched to a gene: 2. Germline V gives CDR1 SGHRS, CDR2 YFSETQ. CDR3 nucleotide sequence: TGCGCCAGCAGCTTAGCGGGGGATAACACCGGGGAGCTGTTTTTT. Translated: CASSLAGDNTGELFF.

The chain joins TRBV28 to TRBJ1-1, with D possibly being TRBD1 (5 bases). The CDR3 contains 14 residues. V was cut by 1 base and J by 9 bases, with 15 bases left in between. Germline V lookup: CDR1 MDHEN, CDR2 SYDVKM. DNA of the CDR3: TGTGCCAGCAGTTTATCGGGTGGCAGGGCCAAAGCTTTCTTT. Protein sequence: CASSLSGGRAKAFF.

This clone is a singleton in its sample. The gene calls are TRBV7-2 and TRBJ2-3; 9 nucleotides agree with TRBD1. V lost 5 bases to trimming and J lost 6 bases; unmatched junction nucleotides: 6. The CDR3 sequence is 14 residues long. CDR1 and CDR2 from the germline V gene are SGHTA and FQGNSA. CDR3 region: CASSPGQGPDTQYF. CDR3 DNA sequence: TGTGCCAGCAGCCCGGGACAGGGACCGGATACGCAGTATTTT.

The V call is TRBV7-2, the J call TRBJ2-7; a weak D match, TRBD1 (5 bases). The V end lost 2 bases, the J end lost 2 bases, and 16 bases lay between the germline ends. Germline loops: CDR1 SGHTA, CDR2 FQGNSA. The CDR3 has 16 amino acids. The CDR3 DNA is TGTGCCAGCAGCTTACAGGGTGCAGGGCCGACCTACGAGCAGTACTTC. Translating gives CASSLQGAGPTYEQYF. The whole variable domain, remainder taken from reference TRBV7-2 and TRBJ2-7, is GAGVSQSPSNKVTEKGKDVELRCDPISGHTALYWYRQSLGQGLEFLIYFQGNSAPDKSGLPSDRFSAERTGGSVSTLTIQRTQQEDSAVYLCASSLQGAGPTYEQYFGPGTRLTVT.

The V gene is TRBV11-2, the J gene TRBJ1-5; possibly TRBD1 for D (5 bases). The germline gives CDR1 SGHAT, CDR2 FQNNGV. Trimming left V 1 base short and J 1 base short, with 8 bases between. This CDR3 has 15 amino acids. For the CDR3, the DNA is TGTGCCAGCAGCTTAGGGCCAGGGAGCAATCAGCCCCAGCATTTT. Translation: CASSLGPGSNQPQHF.

This chain uses TRBV5-1 with TRBJ2-3, with D hard to call. The CDR3 consists of 14 residues. The V gene's germline CDR1 is SGHRS and CDR2 YFSETQ. The V gene lost 0 bases and the J gene lost 5 bases, with 10 bases spanning the gap. The CDR3 reads CASSLGPAGDTQYF. The CDR3 DNA follows: TGCGCCAGCAGCTTGGGCCCGGCCGGAGATACGCAGTATTTT.

The chain has TRBV4-2 and TRBJ2-1; D remains unclear. CDR1 and CDR2 (germline): LGHNA, YNFKEQ. V gave up 0 bases and J gave up 6 bases, with 9 bases separating them. This CDR3 is 14 amino acids long. Here the CDR3 reads CASSQEWVANEQFF. The DNA for the CDR3 is TGTGCCAGCAGCCAAGAGTGGGTAGCCAATGAGCAGTTCTTC.

CDR3 region: CASRQGLTEAFF. Here the CDR3 DNA reads TGTGCCAGCCGCCAGGGGCTAACTGAAGCTTTCTTT. The V call is TRBV12-3 or TRBV12-4, the J call TRBJ1-1, with a possible D match to TRBD1 (6 bases). V was clipped by 8 bases and J by 5 bases, with 12 bases between them. The CDR3 runs to 12 residues.

The chain employs TRBV25-1 and TRBJ1-3; D is unresolved. Trimming cost V 7 bases and J 4 bases, with 11 bases left between them. CDR1 and CDR2 from the germline V gene are MGHDK and SYGVNS. This CDR3 has 13 residues. The CDR3 DNA sequence: TGTGCCAGCACTCTCTTACAGGGAAACACCATATATTTT. This sequence encodes CASTLLQGNTIYF.

This clone was seen a single time. The chain carries TRBV2 and TRBJ1-6; D remains unclear. The CDR3 contains 19 residues. The germline CDR1 and CDR2 sequences are SNHLY and FYNNEI. Deletions cut 9 bases from V and 4 bases from J, with 28 bases between. This CDR3 is CARFFWAILGNSYNSPLHF. CDR3 coding DNA: TGTGCCAGATTTTTCTGGGCCATTTTAGGGAATTCGTATAATTCACCCCTCCACTTT.

In this sample, this clone turned up a few times. V gene TRBV4-1 combines with J gene TRBJ2-5; D uncertain. V lost 3 bases and J lost 2, with 1 base in between. This CDR3 spans 11 amino acids. From germline, CDR1 is MGHRA and CDR2 YSYEKL. The CDR3 DNA sequence: TGCGCCAGCAGCCAGCAAGAGACCCAGTACTTC. This sequence encodes CASSQQETQYF.

The chain links TRBV28 to TRBJ2-4; D is unclear. The V gene's germline CDR1 is MDHEN and CDR2 SYDVKM. Deletions cut 1 base from V and 1 base from J, with 14 bases between. The CDR3 is 17 residues long. CDR3 bases: TGTGCCAGCAGTTTATCTACGGGCGGCTCTGCCAAAAACATTCAGTACTTC. This gives the protein CASSLSTGGSAKNIQYF.